The T cell receptor beta chain described here comes from a study of graft-versus-host responses after intestinal transplantation. For the study at large: Multivisceral, liver-intestinal, or isolated intestinal grafts went to recipients. General observations from the study: Graft-versus-host to host-versus-graft clonal ratios in allografts were high in patients with graft-donor T cell macrochimerism. GvH clonotypes were identified within recipient marrow, with a subset emerging first in ileum or blood. Circulating GvH clone levels at their peak were associated with HvG declines (early post-transplant).

In its sample, this clone was seen once. Its antigen is not known. Profiling relied on immunoSEQ multiplex PCR, and the TCRdb table lists in-frame clones only, not all of them. Of fewer than 150,000 clones in the sample, 85% to 95% were seen once. The receptor was derived from a human donor who received an intestinal transplant. The sample here was unstimulated CD4+ T cells sorted from spleen or lymph node cells, taken before intestinal transplant.

The CDR3 bases are TGTGCCAGCTCACCGGGCAGTTACAATCAGCCCCAGCATTTT. Residues: CASSPGSYNQPQHF. V and J are TRBV18 and TRBJ1-5; no clear D. Germline CDR1 is KGHSH and CDR2 is LQKENI. CDR3 length: 14 residues. V shed 3 bases and J shed 3 bases, with 9 bases lying between them.